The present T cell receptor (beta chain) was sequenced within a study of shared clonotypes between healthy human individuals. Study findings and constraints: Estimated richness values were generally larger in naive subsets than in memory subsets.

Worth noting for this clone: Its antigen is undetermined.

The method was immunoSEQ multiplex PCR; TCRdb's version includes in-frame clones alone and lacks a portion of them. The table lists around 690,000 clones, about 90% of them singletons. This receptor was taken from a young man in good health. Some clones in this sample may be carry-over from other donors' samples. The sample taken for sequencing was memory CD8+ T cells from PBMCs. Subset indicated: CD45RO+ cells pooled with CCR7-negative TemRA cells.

The CDR3 reads CATRGPGAVGQPQHF. CDR3 coding DNA: TGTGCCACCAGGGGGCCGGGGGCTGTGGGTCAGCCCCAGCATTTT. This sequence joins TRBV15 and TRBJ1-5, with D perhaps matching TRBD1 (6 bases). Germline V gene data show CDR1 as LNHNV and CDR2 as YYDKDF (reference sequence). Trimming removed 6 bases at V and 6 bases at J, with 18 bases between. This CDR3 spans 15 amino acids. Together with reference TRBV15 and TRBJ1-5, the CDR3 gives the full variable domain: DAMVIQNPRYQVTQFGKPVTLSCSQTLNHNVMYWYQQKSSQAPKLLFHYYDKDFNNEADTPDNFQSRRPNTSFCFLDIRSPGLGDTAMYLCATRGPGAVGQPQHFGDGTRLSIL.